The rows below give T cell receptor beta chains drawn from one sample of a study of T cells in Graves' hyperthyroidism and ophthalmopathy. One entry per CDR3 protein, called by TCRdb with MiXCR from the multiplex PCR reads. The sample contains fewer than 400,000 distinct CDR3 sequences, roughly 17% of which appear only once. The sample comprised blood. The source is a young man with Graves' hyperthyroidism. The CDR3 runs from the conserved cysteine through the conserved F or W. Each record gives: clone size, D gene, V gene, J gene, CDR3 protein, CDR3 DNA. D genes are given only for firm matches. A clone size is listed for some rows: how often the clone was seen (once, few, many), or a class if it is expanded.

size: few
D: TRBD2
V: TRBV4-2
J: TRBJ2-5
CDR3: CASSPRSPSGRAEFVETQYF
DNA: TGTGCCAGCAGCCCCCGTTCCCCTAGCGGGAGGGCCGAGTTCGTGGAGACCCAGTACTTC

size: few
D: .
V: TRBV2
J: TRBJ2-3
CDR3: CASSEVGGSTDTQYF
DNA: TGTGCCAGCAGTGAAGTGGGGGGAAGCACAGATACGCAGTATTTT

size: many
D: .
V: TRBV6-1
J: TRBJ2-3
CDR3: CASAGSSTDTQYF
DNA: TGTGCCAGCGCCGGTTCTAGCACAGATACGCAGTATTTT

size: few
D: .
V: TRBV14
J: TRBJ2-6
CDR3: CASSQDPGQGSGANVLTF
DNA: TGTGCCAGCAGCCAAGATCCGGGGCAGGGAAGTGGGGCCAACGTCCTGACTTTC

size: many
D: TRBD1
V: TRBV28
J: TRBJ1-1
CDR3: CASTPWGDRGHRTEAFF
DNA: TGTGCCAGCACACCCTGGGGGGACAGGGGGCATAGGACTGAAGCTTTCTTT

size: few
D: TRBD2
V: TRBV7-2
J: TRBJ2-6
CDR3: CASSNTLAGSSGANVLTF
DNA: TGTGCCAGCAGCAATACCCTAGCGGGGAGCTCTGGGGCCAACGTCCTGACTTTC

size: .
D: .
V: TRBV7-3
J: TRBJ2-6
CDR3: CASSPSPSGANVLTF
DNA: TGTGCCAGCAGCCCCTCCCCCTCTGGGGCCAACGTCCTGACTTTC

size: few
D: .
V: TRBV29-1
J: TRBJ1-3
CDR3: CSVSGEDGNTIYF
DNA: TGCAGCGTTTCAGGGGAAGATGGAAACACCATATATTTT

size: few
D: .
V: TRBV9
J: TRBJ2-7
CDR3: CASSPGTLKVYEQYF
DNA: TGTGCCAGCAGCCCAGGGACACTCAAAGTCTACGAGCAGTACTTC

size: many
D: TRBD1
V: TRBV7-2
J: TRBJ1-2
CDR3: CASSYVPGQGSGYGYTF
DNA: TGTGCCAGCAGCTACGTCCCGGGACAGGGTTCAGGCTATGGCTACACCTTC

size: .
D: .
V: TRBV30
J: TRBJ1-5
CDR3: CAWSLPGNQPQHF
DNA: TGTGCCTGGAGTCTCCCGGGCAATCAGCCCCAGCATTTT

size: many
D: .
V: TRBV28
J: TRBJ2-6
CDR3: CASGRVVGANVLTF
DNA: TGTGCCAGCGGAAGGGTTGTCGGGGCCAACGTCCTGACTTTC

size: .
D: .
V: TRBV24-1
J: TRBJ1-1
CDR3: CATSDWGTGNTEAFF
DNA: TGTGCCACCAGTGATTGGGGGACGGGGAACACTGAAGCTTTCTTT

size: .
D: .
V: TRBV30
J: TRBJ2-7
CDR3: CAWSDILYEQYF
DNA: TGTGCCTGGAGTGACATTCTCTACGAGCAGTACTTC

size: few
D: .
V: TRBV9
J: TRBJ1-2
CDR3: CASSAGAQGSYGYTF
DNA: TGTGCCAGCAGCGCAGGGGCACAGGGTAGCTATGGCTACACCTTC

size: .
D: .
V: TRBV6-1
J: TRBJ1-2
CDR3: CASSADSLNYGYTF
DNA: TGTGCCAGCAGTGCGGACAGCCTAAACTATGGCTACACCTTC

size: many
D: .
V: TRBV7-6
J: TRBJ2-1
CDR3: CASSLNPRSSEQFF
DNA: TGTGCCAGCAGCTTAAACCCACGGTCCAGTGAGCAGTTCTTC

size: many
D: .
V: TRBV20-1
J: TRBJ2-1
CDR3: CSAPGAGSYNEQFF
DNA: TGCAGTGCCCCCGGTGCTGGCTCCTACAATGAGCAGTTCTTC

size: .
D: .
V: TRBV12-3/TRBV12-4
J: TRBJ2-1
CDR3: CASSFQAGYNEQFF
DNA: TGTGCCAGCAGTTTCCAGGCTGGATACAATGAGCAGTTCTTC

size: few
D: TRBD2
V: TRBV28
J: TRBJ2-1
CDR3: CASSSPGRASEQFF
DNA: TGTGCCAGCAGTTCCCCCGGGAGGGCCAGTGAGCAGTTCTTC

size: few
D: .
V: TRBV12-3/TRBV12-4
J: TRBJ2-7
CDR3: CASSFIVTEQYF
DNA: TGTGCCAGCAGTTTCATCGTCACCGAGCAGTACTTC

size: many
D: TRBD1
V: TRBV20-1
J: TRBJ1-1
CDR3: CSVRTGGTEAFF
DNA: TGCAGTGTCCGGACAGGGGGAACTGAAGCTTTCTTT

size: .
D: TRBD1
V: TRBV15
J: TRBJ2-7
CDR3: CATSRDPGQVHEQYF
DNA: TGTGCCACCAGCAGAGATCCGGGACAGGTTCATGAGCAGTACTTC

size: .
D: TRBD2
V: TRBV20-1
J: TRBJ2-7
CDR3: CSATSGRAGYEQYF
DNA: TGCAGTGCTACTAGCGGGAGGGCCGGATACGAGCAGTACTTC

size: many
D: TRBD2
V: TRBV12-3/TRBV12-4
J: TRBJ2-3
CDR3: CASLLAGGQTDTQYF
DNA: TGTGCCAGCCTGCTAGCGGGAGGGCAAACAGATACGCAGTATTTT

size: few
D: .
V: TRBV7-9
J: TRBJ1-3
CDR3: CASSFPDSSGNTIYF
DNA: TGTGCCAGCAGCTTCCCCGACAGCTCTGGAAACACCATATATTTT

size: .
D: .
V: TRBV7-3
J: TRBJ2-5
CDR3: CASSLRQGGTQYF
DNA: TGTGCCAGCAGCTTACGGCAAGGAGGGACCCAGTACTTC

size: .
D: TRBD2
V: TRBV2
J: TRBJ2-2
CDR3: CASVRSGSESGELFF
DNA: TGTGCCAGCGTCAGAAGCGGGAGTGAGTCCGGGGAGCTGTTTTTT

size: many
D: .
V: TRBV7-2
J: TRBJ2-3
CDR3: CATRGDTDTQYF
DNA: TGTGCCACCAGGGGGGACACAGATACGCAGTATTTT

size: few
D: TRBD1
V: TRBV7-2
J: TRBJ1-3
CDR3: CASSPGGGGYTIYF
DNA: TGTGCCAGCAGCCCAGGGGGTGGGGGTTACACCATATATTTT

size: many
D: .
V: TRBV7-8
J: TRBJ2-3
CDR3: CASSLYGTDTQYF
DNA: TGTGCCAGCAGCTTATACGGCACAGATACGCAGTATTTT

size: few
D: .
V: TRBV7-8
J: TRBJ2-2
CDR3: CASSPTRITGELFF
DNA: TGTGCCAGCAGCCCAACTAGGATTACCGGGGAGCTGTTTTTT

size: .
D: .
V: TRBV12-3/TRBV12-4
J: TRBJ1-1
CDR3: CASSLRGVNTKAFF
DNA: TGTGCCAGCAGTTTGAGGGGAGTGAACACTAAAGCTTTCTTT

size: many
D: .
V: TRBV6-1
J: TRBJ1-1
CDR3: CASSPRRDTEAFF
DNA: TGTGCCAGCAGTCCCAGGCGGGACACTGAAGCTTTCTTT

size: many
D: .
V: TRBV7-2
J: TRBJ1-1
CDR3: CASGNHLTEAFF
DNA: TGTGCGTCGGGGAATCACCTCACTGAAGCTTTCTTT

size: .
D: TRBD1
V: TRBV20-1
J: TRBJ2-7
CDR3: CNARGQGELYELYF
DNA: TGCAATGCTAGAGGTCAGGGGGAGCTCTACGAGCTGTACTTC

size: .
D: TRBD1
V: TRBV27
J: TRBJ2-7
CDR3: CASSLSPPGQILGEQYF
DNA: TGTGCCAGCAGTTTATCCCCACCGGGACAGATCCTTGGGGAGCAGTACTTC

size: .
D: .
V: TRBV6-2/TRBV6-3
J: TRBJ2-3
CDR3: CASSYVALTIDTQYF
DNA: TGTGCCAGCAGTTACGTTGCGCTTACCATAGATACGCAGTATTTT

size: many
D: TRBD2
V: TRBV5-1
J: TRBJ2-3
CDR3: CASSLGLAASTDTQYF
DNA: TGCGCCAGCAGCCTTGGACTAGCGGCTAGCACAGATACGCAGTATTTT

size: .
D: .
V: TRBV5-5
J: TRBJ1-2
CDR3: CASSVNPNYGYTF
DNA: TGTGCCAGCAGCGTAAACCCTAACTATGGCTACACCTTC

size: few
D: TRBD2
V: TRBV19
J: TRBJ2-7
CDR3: CASSRVAGYEQYF
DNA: TGTGCCAGTAGTAGGGTAGCGGGATACGAGCAGTACTTC

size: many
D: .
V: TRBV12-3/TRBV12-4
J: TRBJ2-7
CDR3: CASSLISYEQYF
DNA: TGTGCCAGCAGTTTGATATCGTACGAGCAGTACTTC

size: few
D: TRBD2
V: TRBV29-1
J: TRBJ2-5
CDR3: CSAAGFQETQYF
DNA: TGCAGCGCAGCGGGATTCCAAGAGACCCAGTACTTC

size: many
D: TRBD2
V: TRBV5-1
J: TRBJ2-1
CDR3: CASSLGLAGPLSNEQFF
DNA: TGCGCCAGCAGCTTGGGACTAGCGGGACCTCTGAGCAATGAGCAGTTCTTC

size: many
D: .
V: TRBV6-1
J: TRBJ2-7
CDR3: CASSVLPLYEQYF
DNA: TGTGCCAGCAGTGTACTACCTCTTTACGAGCAGTACTTC

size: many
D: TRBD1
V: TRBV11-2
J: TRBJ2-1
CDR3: CASSPRQGALFEQFF
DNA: TGTGCCAGCAGCCCAAGACAGGGGGCGTTATTTGAGCAGTTCTTC

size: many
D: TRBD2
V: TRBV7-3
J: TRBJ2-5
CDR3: CASSWGGEQETQYF
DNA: TGTGCCAGCAGCTGGGGGGGGGAACAAGAGACCCAGTACTTC

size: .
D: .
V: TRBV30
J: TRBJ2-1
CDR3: CAWGGLTFDEQFF
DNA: TGTGCCTGGGGTGGACTCACCTTCGATGAGCAGTTCTTC

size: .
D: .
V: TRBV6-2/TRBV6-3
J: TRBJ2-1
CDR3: CASSKYWTGSSYNEQFF
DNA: TGTGCCAGCAGCAAATACTGGACCGGGAGCTCCTACAATGAGCAGTTCTTC

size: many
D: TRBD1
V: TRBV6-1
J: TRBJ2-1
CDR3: CASSERQGAYNEQFF
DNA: TGTGCCAGCAGTGAAAGACAGGGGGCCTACAATGAGCAGTTCTTC

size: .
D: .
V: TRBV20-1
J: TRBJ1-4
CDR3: CSAKGTANEKLFF
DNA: TGCAGTGCCAAAGGGACGGCTAATGAAAAACTGTTTTTT

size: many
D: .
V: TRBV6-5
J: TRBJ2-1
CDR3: CASSYSAGAYNEQFF
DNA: TGTGCCAGCAGTTACTCGGCAGGGGCCTACAATGAGCAGTTCTTC